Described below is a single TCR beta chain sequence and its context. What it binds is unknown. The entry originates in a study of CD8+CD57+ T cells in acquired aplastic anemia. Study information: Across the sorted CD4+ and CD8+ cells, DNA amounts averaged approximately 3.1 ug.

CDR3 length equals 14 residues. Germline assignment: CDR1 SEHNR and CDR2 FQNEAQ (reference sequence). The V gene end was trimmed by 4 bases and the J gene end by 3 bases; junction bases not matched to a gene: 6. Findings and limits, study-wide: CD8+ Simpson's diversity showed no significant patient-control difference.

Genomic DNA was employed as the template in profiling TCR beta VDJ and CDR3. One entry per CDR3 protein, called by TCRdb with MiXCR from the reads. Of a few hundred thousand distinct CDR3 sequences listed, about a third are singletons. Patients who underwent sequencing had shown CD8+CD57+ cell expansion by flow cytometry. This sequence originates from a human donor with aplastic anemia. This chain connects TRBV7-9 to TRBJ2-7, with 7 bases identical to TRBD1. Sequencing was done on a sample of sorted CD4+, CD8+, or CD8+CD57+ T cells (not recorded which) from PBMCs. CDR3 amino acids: CASSSGTDHYEQYF. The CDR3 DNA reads TGTGCCAGCAGCTCCGGGACAGACCACTACGAGCAGTACTTC.